This T cell receptor (beta chain) was captured by sequencing in a study of breast tumors, draining lymph nodes, adjacent tissues. Overall study results and limits: Data fit most tumor T cells coming from lymph node, expanding in tumor. Tumor and nontumor repertoires were significantly more similar in luminal-like than in basal-like breast cancer.

A single record per CDR3 protein comes from TCRdb applying MiXCR to the multiplex PCR reads. The profile shows roughly 100,000 distinct CDR3 sequences, under 40% of them singletons. The lymph nodes were axillary draining lymph nodes from breast cancer patients. This CDR3 has 13 residues. Germline assignment: CDR1 SGHVS and CDR2 FQNEAQ. J was trimmed by 6 bases and V by 0 bases; bases with no gene match: 0. This clonotype was found many times. Antigen: not known. J is TRBJ2-3 and V is TRBV7-8, with 7 positions matching TRBD1. Specimen: axillary lymph node tissue. This TCR derives from a female donor with breast cancer. Some clones in this sample may be carry-over from other donors' samples. The chain's CDR3 is CASSLATGDTQYF. The CDR3 DNA reads as TGTGCCAGCAGCTTAGCGACAGGGGATACGCAGTATTTT. Looking up the rest from reference TRBV7-8 and TRBJ2-3 gives the full variable domain: GAGVSQSPRYKVAKRGQDVALRCDPISGHVSLFWYQQALGQGPEFLTYFQNEAQLDKSGLPSDRFFAERPEGSVSTLKIQRTQQEDSAVYLCASSLATGDTQYFGPGTRLTVL.